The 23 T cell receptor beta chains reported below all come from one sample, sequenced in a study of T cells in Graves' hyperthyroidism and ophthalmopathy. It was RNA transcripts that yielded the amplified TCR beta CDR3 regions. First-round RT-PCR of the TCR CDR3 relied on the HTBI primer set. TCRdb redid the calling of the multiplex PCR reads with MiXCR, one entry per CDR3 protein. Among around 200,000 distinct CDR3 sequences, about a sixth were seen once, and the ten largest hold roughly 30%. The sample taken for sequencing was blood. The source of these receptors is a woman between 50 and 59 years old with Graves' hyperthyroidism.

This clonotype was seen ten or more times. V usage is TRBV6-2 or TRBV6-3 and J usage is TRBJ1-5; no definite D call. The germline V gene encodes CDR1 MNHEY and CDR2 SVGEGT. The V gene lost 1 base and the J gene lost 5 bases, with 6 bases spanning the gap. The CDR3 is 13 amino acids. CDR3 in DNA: TGTGCCAGCAGTTACTATATGGATCAGCCCCAGCATTTT. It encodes CASSYYMDQPQHF.

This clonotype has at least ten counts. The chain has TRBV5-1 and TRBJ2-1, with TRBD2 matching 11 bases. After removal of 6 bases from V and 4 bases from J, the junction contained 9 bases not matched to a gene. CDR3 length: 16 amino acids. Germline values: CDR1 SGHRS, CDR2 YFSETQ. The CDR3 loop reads CASTHSSGGSYNEQFF. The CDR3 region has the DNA TGCGCCAGCACCCACTCTAGCGGGGGGTCGTACAATGAGCAGTTCTTC.

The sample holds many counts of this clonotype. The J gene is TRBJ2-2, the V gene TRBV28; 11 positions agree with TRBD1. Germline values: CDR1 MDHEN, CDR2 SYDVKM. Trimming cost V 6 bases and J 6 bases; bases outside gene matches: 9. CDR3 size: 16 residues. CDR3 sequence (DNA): TGTGCCAGCAGCTCCGTACCGGGACAGGGGGCCGGGGAGCTGTTTTTT. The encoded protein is CASSSVPGQGAGELFF. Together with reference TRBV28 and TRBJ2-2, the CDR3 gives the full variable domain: DVKVTQSSRYLVKRTGEKVFLECVQDMDHENMFWYRQDPGLGLRLIYFSYDVKMKEKGDIPEGYSVSREKKERFSLILESASTNQTSMYLCASSSVPGQGAGELFFGEGSRLTVL.

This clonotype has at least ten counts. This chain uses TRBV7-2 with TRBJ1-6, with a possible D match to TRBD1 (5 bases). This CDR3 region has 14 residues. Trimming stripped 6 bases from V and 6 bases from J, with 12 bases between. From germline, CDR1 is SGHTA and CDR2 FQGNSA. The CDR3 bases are TGTGCCAGCAGGACGGGCGGGGCTAATTCACCCCTCCACTTT. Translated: CASRTGGANSPLHF.

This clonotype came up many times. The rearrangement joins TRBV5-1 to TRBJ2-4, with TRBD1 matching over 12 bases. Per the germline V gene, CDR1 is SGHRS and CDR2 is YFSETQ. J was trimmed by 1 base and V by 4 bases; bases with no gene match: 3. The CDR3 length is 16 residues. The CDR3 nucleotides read TGCGCCAGCAGCCCGGGACAGGGGGCGGCCAAAAACATTCAGTACTTC. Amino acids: CASSPGQGAAKNIQYF.

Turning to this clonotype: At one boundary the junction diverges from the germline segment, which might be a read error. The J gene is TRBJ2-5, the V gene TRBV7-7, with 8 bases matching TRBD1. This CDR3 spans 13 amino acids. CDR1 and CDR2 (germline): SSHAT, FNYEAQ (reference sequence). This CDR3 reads CASSVDREGTQYF. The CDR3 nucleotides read TGTGCTAGCAGCGTGGACAGGGAAGGGACCCAGTACTTC.

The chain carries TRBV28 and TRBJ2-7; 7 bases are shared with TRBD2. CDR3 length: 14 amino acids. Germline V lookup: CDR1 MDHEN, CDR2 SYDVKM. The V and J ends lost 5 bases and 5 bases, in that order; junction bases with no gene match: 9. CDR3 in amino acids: CASSRRGRVDEQYV. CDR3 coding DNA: TGTGCCAGCAGTCGCCGCGGGAGAGTCGACGAGCAGTACGTC.

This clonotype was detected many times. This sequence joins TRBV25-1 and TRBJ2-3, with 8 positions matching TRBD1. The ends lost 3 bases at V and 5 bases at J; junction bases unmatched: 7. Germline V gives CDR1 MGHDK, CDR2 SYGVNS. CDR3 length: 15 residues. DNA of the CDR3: TGTGCCAGCAGTGATACAGGGGGGTTGGTAGATACGCAGTATTTT. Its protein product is CASSDTGGLVDTQYF.

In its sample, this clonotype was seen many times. As DNA, the CDR3 is TGTGCCAGCAGCTTAAGGCAGGGGGAGGGCGAGCAGTACTTC. It encodes CASSLRQGEGEQYF. The gene calls are TRBV7-9 and TRBJ2-7; D is tentatively TRBD1 or TRBD2 (7 bases each). Looked up from germline, CDR1 is SEHNR and CDR2 is FQNEAQ (reference sequence). With 2 bases removed from V and 6 bases from J, the gap between germline ends came to 14 bases. This CDR3 has 14 amino acids.

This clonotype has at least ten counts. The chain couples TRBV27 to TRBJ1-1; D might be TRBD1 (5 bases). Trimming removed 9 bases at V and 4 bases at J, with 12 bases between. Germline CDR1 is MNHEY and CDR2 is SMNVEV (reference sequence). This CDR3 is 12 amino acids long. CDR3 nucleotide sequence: TGTGCCAGTTCGGGGGGTGGCACTGAAGCTTTCTTT. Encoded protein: CASSGGGTEAFF.

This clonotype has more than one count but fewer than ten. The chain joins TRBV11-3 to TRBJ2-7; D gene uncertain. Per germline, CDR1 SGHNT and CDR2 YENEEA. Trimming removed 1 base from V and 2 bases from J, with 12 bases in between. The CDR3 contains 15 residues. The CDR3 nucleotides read TGTGCCAGCAGCTTAGGGCCGAGCAGCCCCTACGAGCAGTACTTC. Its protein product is CASSLGPSSPYEQYF. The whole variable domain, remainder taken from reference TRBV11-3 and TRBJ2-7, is EAGVVQSPRYKIIEKKQPVAFWCNPISGHNTLYWYLQNLGQGPELLIRYENEEAVDDSQLPKDRFSAERLKGVDSTLKIQPAELGDSAVYLCASSLGPSSPYEQYFGPGTRLTVT.

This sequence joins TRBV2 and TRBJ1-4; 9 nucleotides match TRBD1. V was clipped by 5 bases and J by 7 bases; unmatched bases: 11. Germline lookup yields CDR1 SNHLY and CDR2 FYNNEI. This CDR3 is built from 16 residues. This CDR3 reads CASSRDRDPVGEKLFF. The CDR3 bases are TGTGCCAGCAGTCGGGACAGGGACCCCGTAGGTGAAAAACTGTTTTTT.

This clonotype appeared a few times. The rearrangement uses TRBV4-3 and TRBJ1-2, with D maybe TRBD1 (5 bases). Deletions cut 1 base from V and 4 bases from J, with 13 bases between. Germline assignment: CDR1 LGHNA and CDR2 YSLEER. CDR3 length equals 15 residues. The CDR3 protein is CASSQGWGETYGYTF. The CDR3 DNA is TGCGCCAGCAGCCAAGGATGGGGGGAGACCTATGGCTACACCTTC.

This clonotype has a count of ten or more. CDR3 DNA sequence: TGCGCCAGCAGCCCTAATATGCAGGACACTGAAGCTTTCTTT. Protein product: CASSPNMQDTEAFF. V gene TRBV5-1 combines with J gene TRBJ1-1; D remains ambiguous. Germline loops: CDR1 SGHRS, CDR2 YFSETQ. V was clipped by 4 bases and J by 3 bases, with 13 bases between them. The CDR3 has 14 amino acids. The variable domain in full, completed from reference TRBV5-1 and TRBJ1-1, reads KAGVTQTPRYLIKTRGQQVTLSCSPISGHRSVSWYQQTPGQGLQFLFEYFSETQRNKGNFPGRFSGRQFSNSRSEMNVSTLELGDSALYLCASSPNMQDTEAFFGQGTRLTVV.

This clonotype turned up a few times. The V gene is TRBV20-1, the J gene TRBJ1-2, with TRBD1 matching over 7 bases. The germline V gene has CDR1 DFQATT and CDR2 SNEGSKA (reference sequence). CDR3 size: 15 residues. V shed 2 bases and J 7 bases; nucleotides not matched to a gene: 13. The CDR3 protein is CSARTGQPTLGGYTF. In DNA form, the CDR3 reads TGCAGTGCTAGAACGGGACAGCCGACCCTGGGTGGCTACACCTTC.

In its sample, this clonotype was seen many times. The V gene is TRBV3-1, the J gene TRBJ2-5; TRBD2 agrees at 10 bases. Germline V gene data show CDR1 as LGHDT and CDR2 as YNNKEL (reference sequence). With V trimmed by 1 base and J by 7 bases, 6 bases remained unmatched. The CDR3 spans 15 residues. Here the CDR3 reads CASSQVAGGTGTQYF. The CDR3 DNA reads TGTGCCAGCAGCCAAGTAGCGGGGGGCACGGGGACCCAGTACTTC.

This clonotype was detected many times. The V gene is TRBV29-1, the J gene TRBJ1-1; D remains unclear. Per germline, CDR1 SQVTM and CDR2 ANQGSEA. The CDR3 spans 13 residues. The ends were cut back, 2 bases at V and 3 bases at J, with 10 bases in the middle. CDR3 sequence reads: CSVERKGYTEAFF. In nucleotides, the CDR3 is TGCAGCGTTGAAAGGAAAGGGTACACTGAAGCTTTCTTT.

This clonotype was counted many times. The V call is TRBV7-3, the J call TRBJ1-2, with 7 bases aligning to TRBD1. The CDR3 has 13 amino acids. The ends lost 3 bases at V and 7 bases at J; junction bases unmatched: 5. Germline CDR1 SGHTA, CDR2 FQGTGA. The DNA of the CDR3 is TGTGCCAGCAGCTTGACAGGGTTGGTTGGCTACACCTTC. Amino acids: CASSLTGLVGYTF. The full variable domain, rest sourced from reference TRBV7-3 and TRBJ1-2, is GAGVSQTPSNKVTEKGKYVELRCDPISGHTALYWYRQSLGQGPEFLIYFQGTGAADDSGLPNDRFFAVRPEGSVSTLKIQRTERGDSAVYLCASSLTGLVGYTFGSGTRLTVV.

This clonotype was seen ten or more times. The CDR3 here is CASSLEVGGSMNGYTF. Written as DNA, the CDR3 is TGCGCCAGCAGCTTGGAGGTTGGGGGAAGTATGAATGGCTACACCTTC. The chain joins TRBV5-1 to TRBJ1-2; TRBD1 is a possible D gene (5 bases). Germline V CDR1 and CDR2: SGHRS, YFSETQ. Trimming took 0 bases from V and 6 from J, leaving 18 bases between them. CDR3 length: 16 residues.

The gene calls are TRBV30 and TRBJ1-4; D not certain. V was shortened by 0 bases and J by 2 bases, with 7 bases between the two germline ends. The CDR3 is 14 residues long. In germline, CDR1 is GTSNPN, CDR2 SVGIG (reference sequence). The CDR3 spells CAWSVLGTNEKLFF. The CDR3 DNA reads TGTGCCTGGAGTGTACTGGGGACTAATGAAAAACTGTTTTTT.

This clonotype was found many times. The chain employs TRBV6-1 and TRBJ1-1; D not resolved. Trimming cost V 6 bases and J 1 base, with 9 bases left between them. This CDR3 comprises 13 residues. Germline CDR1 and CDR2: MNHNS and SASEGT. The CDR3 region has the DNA TGTGCCAGCAGACGGACGAGGAACACTGAAGCTTTCTTT. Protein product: CASRRTRNTEAFF.

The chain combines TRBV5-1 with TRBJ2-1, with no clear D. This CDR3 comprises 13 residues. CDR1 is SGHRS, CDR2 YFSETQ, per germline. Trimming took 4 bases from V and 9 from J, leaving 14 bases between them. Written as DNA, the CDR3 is TGCGCCAGCAGCCAAACGGTTTCTCTTGAGCAGTTCTTC. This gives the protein CASSQTVSLEQFF.

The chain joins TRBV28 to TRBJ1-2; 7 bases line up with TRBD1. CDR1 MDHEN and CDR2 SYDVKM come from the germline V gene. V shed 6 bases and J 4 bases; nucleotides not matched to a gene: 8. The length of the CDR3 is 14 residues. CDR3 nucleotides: TGTGCCAGCAGCCAGACAGGGTTCAGCTATGGCTACACCTTC. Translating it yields CASSQTGFSYGYTF.